This paragraph reports one T cell receptor beta chain. Its antigen is not known. The CDR3 is 17 residues long. The germline gives CDR1 MNHEY, CDR2 SVGEGT. After removal of 2 bases from V and 0 bases from J, the junction contained 7 bases not matched to a gene. The data stem from a study of T cell responses to AZD1222 COVID-19 vaccine. Study-wide results and limits: Nearly half of unique spike-specific TCRs reportedly avoided B.1.351 and B.1.1.7 mutated regions. Baseline serology detected seropositivity in only a handful of AZD1222 recipients. Every sample of the repertoires postdated the peak T cell response.

Pooled in the analysis were second doses at about 4 or about 12 weeks. This table comes from immunoSEQ multiplex PCR, and its TCRdb copy is limited to in-frame clones, with some not included. The sample lists fewer than 200,000 clones; 88% were seen once. The rearrangement uses TRBV6-2 or TRBV6-3 and TRBJ1-1; 9 bases align to TRBD1. This specimen consisted of peripheral blood, obtained 28 days after the second AZD1222 dose. The sequence was obtained from an adult who received the AZD1222 COVID-19 vaccine. The CDR3 nucleotides are TGTGCCAGCAGTTACGAGGGACAGGGCCTCATGAACACTGAAGCTTTCTTT. Translated: CASSYEGQGLMNTEAFF.